This is a list of T cell receptor beta chains from one sample in a study of blood T cell repertoires in COVID-19. The protocol was immunoSEQ multiplex PCR, while the TCRdb copy is restricted to in-frame clones and leaves out a portion. The sample carries fewer than 90,000 clones, 80% recorded once. Sequencing was carried out using peripheral blood. Receptors were obtained from a woman of 80 years or more with acute or convalescent COVID-19. Both conserved end residues are part of each CDR3. The order of the fields is clone size, J gene, V gene, CDR3 protein. Clone sizes are given selectively: once, few, many, or a class where the clone is expanded.

>.|TRBJ2-2|TRBV24-1
CATSETRTGNTGELFF
>.|TRBJ1-3|TRBV19
CASSHRGDHLQGNTIYF
>.|TRBJ2-1|TRBV15
CATSREGRRLAVSYNEQFF
>.|TRBJ2-1|TRBV5-1
CASSLRTESSYNEQFF
>.|TRBJ2-3|TRBV11-2
CASSLGGVGETDTQYF
>.|TRBJ2-1|TRBV5-1
CASSLLGLLAGEVNEQFF
>few|TRBJ1-1|TRBV9
CASSGRSGYTEAFF
>.|TRBJ1-3|TRBV19
CASSIPGGSSSGNTIYF
>.|TRBJ2-5|TRBV11-2
CATQNAATQYF
>.|TRBJ2-7|TRBV5-1
CASSLGDSVSDEQYF
>.|TRBJ2-5|TRBV18
CASSTGTSVEETQYF
>.|TRBJ2-2|TRBV11-3
CASSWDSTGELFF
>.|TRBJ2-1|TRBV7-6
CASSSRTGGDNEQFF
>.|TRBJ1-1|TRBV6-5
CASSQGSRSGTEAFF
>.|TRBJ2-3|TRBV9
CASSSDYQDTQYF
>.|TRBJ2-7|TRBV28
CASSLAGSSYEQYF
>.|TRBJ2-3|TRBV20-1
CSASGLAGGWADTQYF
>.|TRBJ2-5|TRBV6-5
CASSRDRGVEETQYF
>.|TRBJ2-7|TRBV7-6
CASSSTSGGYEQYF
>.|TRBJ2-2|TRBV19
CASSIRLTGVNTGELFF
>.|TRBJ2-7|TRBV7-9
CASSFRRGEAYEQYF
>.|TRBJ1-1|TRBV5-1
CASSLDTGTRDTEAFF
>.|TRBJ2-7|TRBV4-1
CASSPSEGQGYEQYF
>.|TRBJ1-1|TRBV12-3/TRBV12-4
CASRLSPDTEAFF
>.|TRBJ1-4|TRBV20-1
CSASPAPGEKLFF
>.|TRBJ1-5|TRBV5-8
CASSSLPGIRLNQPQHF
>.|TRBJ2-7|TRBV2
CASSSGTSRYEQYF
>.|TRBJ2-3|TRBV5-1
CASSLLQGGGAGGTDTQYF
>.|TRBJ2-7|TRBV19
CASSISGRTYEQYF
>.|TRBJ2-3|TRBV6-5
CASSYSRRSSTDTQYF
>.|TRBJ2-3|TRBV9
CASTRDTDTQYF
>few|TRBJ1-1|TRBV7-9
CASSWGQPIMNTEAFF
>.|TRBJ1-6|TRBV9
CASSYRDRDSPLHF
>.|TRBJ2-2|TRBV3-1/TRBV3-2
CASSPPDRVGTGELFF
>.|TRBJ2-7|TRBV14
CASSQGDRRLYF
>.|TRBJ1-2|TRBV27
CASRGAGGSSSGYTF
>.|TRBJ2-1|TRBV19
CASSRRGLAVYNEQFF
>.|TRBJ2-7|TRBV5-1
CASSLTGGLDEQYF
>.|TRBJ2-2|TRBV19
CASSPGLAVNTGELFF
>.|TRBJ2-1|TRBV10-3
CAIKTLAYNEQFF
>.|TRBJ1-2|TRBV7-9
CASSRGTGGNYGYTF
>once|TRBJ2-7|TRBV11-1
CASSSKGLSPEAEYF
>.|TRBJ2-1|TRBV7-9
CASSSGGLASDEQFF